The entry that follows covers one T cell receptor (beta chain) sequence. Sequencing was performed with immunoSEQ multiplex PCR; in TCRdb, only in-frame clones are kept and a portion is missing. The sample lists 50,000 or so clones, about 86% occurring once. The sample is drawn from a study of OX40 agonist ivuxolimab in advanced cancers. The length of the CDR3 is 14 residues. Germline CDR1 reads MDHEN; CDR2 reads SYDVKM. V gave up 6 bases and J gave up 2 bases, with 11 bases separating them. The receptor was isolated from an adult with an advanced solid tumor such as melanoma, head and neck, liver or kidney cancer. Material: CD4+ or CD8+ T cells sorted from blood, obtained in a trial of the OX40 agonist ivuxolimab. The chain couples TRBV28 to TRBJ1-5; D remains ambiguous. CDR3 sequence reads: CASSLGGGNQPQHF. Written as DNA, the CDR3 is TGTGCCAGCAGCCTTGGAGGAGGCAATCAGCCCCAGCATTTT.